This is a list of T cell receptor beta chains from one sample in a study of cytomegalovirus exposure and HLA in healthy donors. Assay used: immunoSEQ multiplex PCR; TCRdb lists only in-frame clones, some missing. The data show 180,000 or so clones, over 75% seen once. Input material: PBMCs. The receptor set was obtained from a boy between 2 and 10 years old in good health and CMV-seronegative. CDR3s include the opening cysteine and the closing phenylalanine or tryptophan. Fields, in order: D gene, J gene, clone size, V gene, CDR3 protein, CDR3 DNA. D genes are given only for firm matches. Size values are once, few and many counts, or a class for expanded clones, and some rows have none.

D: TRBD1
J: TRBJ1-1
size: .
V: TRBV6-1
CDR3: CATQWGAQGAPEAFF
DNA: TGTGCCACCCAATGGGGGGCACAGGGGGCGCCGGAAGCTTTCTTT

D: .
J: TRBJ1-2
size: .
V: TRBV21-1
CDR3: CASSAPGTGDYGYTF
DNA: TGTGCCAGCAGCGCCCCCGGGACAGGGGACTATGGCTACACCTTC

D: TRBD2
J: TRBJ2-5
size: .
V: TRBV11-2
CDR3: CASSPSTSGGPYF
DNA: TGTGCCAGCAGCCCGTCAACTAGCGGGGGGCCCTACTTC

D: TRBD1
J: TRBJ1-5
size: few
V: TRBV7-2
CDR3: CASSLLRQGAQPQHF
DNA: TGTGCCAGCAGCTTACTGAGACAGGGGGCTCAGCCCCAGCATTTT

D: TRBD1
J: TRBJ1-2
size: .
V: TRBV10-1
CDR3: CASSGEEGARYGYTF
DNA: TGCGCCAGCAGTGGAGAGGAGGGGGCGAGGTATGGCTACACCTTC

D: .
J: TRBJ1-4
size: .
V: TRBV6-5
CDR3: CASSYTGEKLFF
DNA: TGTGCCAGCAGTTACACAGGGGAAAAACTGTTTTTT

D: .
J: TRBJ1-5
size: .
V: TRBV5-4
CDR3: CASSLDPDQPQHF
DNA: TGTGCCAGCAGCTTGGATCCAGATCAGCCCCAGCATTTT

D: TRBD1
J: TRBJ1-6
size: .
V: TRBV19
CDR3: CASSIRTGYNSPLHF
DNA: TGTGCCAGTAGTATTCGGACAGGGTATAATTCACCCCTCCACTTT

D: TRBD2
J: TRBJ2-7
size: .
V: TRBV7-2
CDR3: CASSWSGGASSYEQYF
DNA: TGTGCCAGCAGCTGGAGCGGGGGGGCGAGCTCCTACGAGCAGTACTTC

D: .
J: TRBJ1-6
size: .
V: TRBV7-6
CDR3: CASSLRTDNSPLHF
DNA: TGTGCCAGCAGCCTAAGGACAGATAATTCACCCCTCCACTTT

D: .
J: TRBJ2-7
size: once
V: TRBV7-2
CDR3: CASSSRGGHPYEQYF
DNA: TGTGCCAGCAGCTCCCGCGGGGGACACCCCTACGAGCAGTACTTC

D: .
J: TRBJ2-3
size: .
V: TRBV15
CDR3: CATSRRGTRTDTQYF
DNA: TGTGCCACCAGCAGAAGGGGTACCCGGACAGATACGCAGTATTTT

D: TRBD1
J: TRBJ2-7
size: once
V: TRBV5-4
CDR3: CASSLAPGQGYYEQYF
DNA: TGTGCCAGCAGCTTGGCCCCGGGACAGGGTTACTACGAGCAGTACTTC

D: .
J: TRBJ1-5
size: .
V: TRBV30
CDR3: CAWSVLQVNQPQHF
DNA: TGTGCCTGGAGTGTATTACAGGTCAATCAGCCCCAGCATTTT

D: .
J: TRBJ1-2
size: .
V: TRBV6-1
CDR3: CASHSYGYTF
DNA: TGTGCCAGCCACTCCTATGGCTACACCTTC

D: TRBD2
J: TRBJ2-1
size: .
V: TRBV14
CDR3: CASSILAGGNNEQFF
DNA: TGTGCCAGCAGCATACTAGCGGGGGGAAACAATGAGCAGTTCTTC

D: .
J: TRBJ2-1
size: .
V: TRBV5-1
CDR3: CASSLLQGPYNEQFF
DNA: TGCGCCAGCAGCTTGTTACAGGGCCCTTACAATGAGCAGTTCTTC

D: TRBD1
J: TRBJ1-2
size: .
V: TRBV7-2
CDR3: CASSSSTGTANYGYTF
DNA: TGTGCCAGCAGCTCCTCAACCGGGACAGCTAACTATGGCTACACCTTC

D: .
J: TRBJ2-3
size: .
V: TRBV4-1
CDR3: CASSLGVGGTDTQYF
DNA: TGCGCCAGCAGCCTAGGGGTAGGGGGCACAGATACGCAGTATTTT

D: .
J: TRBJ1-4
size: .
V: TRBV5-1
CDR3: CASSLGQLNEKLFF
DNA: TGCGCCAGCAGCCTAGGACAGCTTAATGAAAAACTGTTTTTT

D: .
J: TRBJ2-7
size: .
V: TRBV29-1
CDR3: CSVWVRGGMYEQYF
DNA: TGCAGCGTTTGGGTGAGGGGCGGGATGTACGAGCAGTACTTC

D: TRBD2
J: TRBJ2-7
size: once
V: TRBV5-6
CDR3: CASSLWTRDAYEQYF
DNA: TGTGCCAGCAGCTTATGGACTAGGGACGCGTACGAGCAGTACTTC

D: .
J: TRBJ1-2
size: .
V: TRBV11-2
CDR3: CASSLINPSGDGYTF
DNA: TGTGCCAGCAGCTTAATTAACCCCTCCGGGGATGGCTACACCTTC

D: .
J: TRBJ1-2
size: .
V: TRBV5-4
CDR3: CASSLVGRGYGYTF
DNA: TGTGCCAGCAGCTTGGTGGGAAGGGGCTATGGCTACACCTTC

D: .
J: TRBJ2-7
size: .
V: TRBV7-8
CDR3: CASSLLGLAYEQYF
DNA: TGTGCCAGCAGCTTATTGGGACTGGCCTACGAGCAGTACTTC

D: .
J: TRBJ1-1
size: .
V: TRBV7-3
CDR3: CASSIQGDTEAFF
DNA: TGTGCCAGCAGCATACAGGGAGACACTGAAGCTTTCTTT

D: .
J: TRBJ2-1
size: .
V: TRBV5-1
CDR3: CASSLELSYNEQFF
DNA: TGCGCCAGCAGCTTGGAATTATCCTACAATGAGCAGTTCTTC

D: .
J: TRBJ1-2
size: .
V: TRBV7-8
CDR3: CASSLAFGGADYGYTF
DNA: TGTGCCAGCAGCTTAGCTTTTGGGGGGGCTGACTATGGCTACACCTTC

D: .
J: TRBJ2-7
size: .
V: TRBV2
CDR3: CASSEVARILRGEQYF
DNA: TGTGCCAGCAGTGAAGTTGCCAGGATCCTCAGGGGTGAGCAGTACTTC

D: .
J: TRBJ2-7
size: .
V: TRBV5-4
CDR3: CAGSRGGEGAYEQYF
DNA: TGTGCCGGCAGCCGAGGGGGGGAAGGTGCCTACGAGCAGTACTTC

D: TRBD2
J: TRBJ2-5
size: .
V: TRBV7-2
CDR3: CASSLLAGVMETQYF
DNA: TGTGCTAGCAGCTTACTAGCGGGGGTAATGGAGACCCAGTACTTC

D: TRBD1
J: TRBJ1-1
size: .
V: TRBV5-5
CDR3: CASSWITGTVNTEAFF
DNA: TGTGCCAGCAGCTGGATCACCGGGACAGTGAACACTGAAGCTTTCTTT

D: .
J: TRBJ2-1
size: few
V: TRBV11-1
CDR3: CASSRGRFEEQFF
DNA: TGTGCCAGCAGCCGTGGCCGATTTGAAGAGCAGTTCTTC

D: .
J: TRBJ2-7
size: .
V: TRBV5-1
CDR3: CASSGGRSRTPYEQYF
DNA: TGCGCCAGCAGCGGAGGTCGCTCAAGAACGCCCTACGAGCAGTACTTC

D: .
J: TRBJ2-5
size: .
V: TRBV7-2
CDR3: CASSLGGDPHQGETQYF
DNA: TGTGCCAGCAGCTTAGGGGGGGATCCCCATCAGGGAGAGACCCAGTACTTC

D: .
J: TRBJ1-5
size: few
V: TRBV4-1
CDR3: CASSPFDTSNQPQHF
DNA: TGCGCCAGCAGCCCTTTCGACACCAGCAATCAGCCCCAGCATTTT

D: .
J: TRBJ2-3
size: .
V: TRBV4-3
CDR3: CASRHDNGGPSTGTQYF
DNA: TGCGCCAGCAGGCACGATAACGGGGGGCCGAGCACAGGTACGCAGTATTTT

D: .
J: TRBJ2-3
size: .
V: TRBV18
CDR3: CASSLLSGETQYF
DNA: TGTGCCAGCTCTCTCCTTAGCGGAGAGACGCAGTATTTT

D: TRBD1
J: TRBJ1-2
size: .
V: TRBV7-2
CDR3: CASSLTTGGYGYTF
DNA: TGTGCCAGCAGCTTAACGACAGGGGGGTATGGCTACACCTTC

D: .
J: TRBJ2-1
size: .
V: TRBV19
CDR3: CASSWRGTYNEQFF
DNA: TGTGCCAGTAGTTGGCGGGGAACCTACAATGAGCAGTTCTTC

D: .
J: TRBJ2-3
size: .
V: TRBV7-2
CDR3: CASSSEISTDTQYF
DNA: TGTGCCAGCAGCTCTGAGATTAGCACAGATACGCAGTATTTT

D: .
J: TRBJ1-2
size: few
V: TRBV5-1
CDR3: CASSLDSNGYTF
DNA: TGCGCCAGCAGCTTAGACTCAAATGGCTACACCTTC

D: .
J: TRBJ1-2
size: .
V: TRBV4-3
CDR3: CASSQDEGEGYTF
DNA: TGCGCCAGCAGCCAAGACGAAGGGGAAGGCTACACCTTC

D: .
J: TRBJ1-2
size: .
V: TRBV27
CDR3: CASSSRGGGVYGYTF
DNA: TGTGCCAGCAGTTCCCGAGGTGGCGGGGTATATGGCTACACCTTC

D: .
J: TRBJ2-3
size: .
V: TRBV5-6
CDR3: CASSPWDTTDTQYF
DNA: TGTGCCAGCAGCCCCTGGGACACCACAGATACGCAGTATTTT

D: TRBD2
J: TRBJ2-2
size: .
V: TRBV14
CDR3: CASSLRRGGAGELFF
DNA: TGTGCCAGCAGCCTCCGCCGGGGGGGCGCCGGGGAGCTGTTTTTT

D: .
J: TRBJ1-2
size: few
V: TRBV19
CDR3: CASSIRRGADGYTF
DNA: TGTGCCAGTAGTATAAGGCGGGGGGCTGATGGCTACACCTTC

D: TRBD2
J: TRBJ2-5
size: .
V: TRBV5-1
CDR3: CASSVRRLAGGETQYF
DNA: TGCGCCAGCAGCGTGAGACGGCTAGCGGGGGGAGAGACCCAGTACTTC

D: TRBD1
J: TRBJ2-2
size: .
V: TRBV5-4
CDR3: CASSLAGTGGTGELFF
DNA: TGTGCCAGCAGCTTGGCCGGGACAGGGGGAACCGGGGAGCTGTTTTTT